The clone carrying this TCR beta chain was detected only a few times. The target antigen is unknown. Treatment in this sample: oral pan-JAK inhibitor, 5-10 mg twice daily. Sampling of alopecia areata patients yielded lesional scalp punch biopsies as well as peripheral blood. This sample is drawn from a study of CD8+ T cells in alopecia areata. About the research overall: Affected scalp percentage gauged treated patients' severity.

The authors extracted RNA and reverse transcribed it into cDNA as the sequencing template. Produced via immunoSEQ multiplex PCR; TCRdb's table is partial and in-frame only. The sample lists roughly 170,000 clones, around 50% occurring once. Study-wide findings and caveats: Patients showed less clear TCR sequence sharing than mice, possibly partly because of HLA diversity. Affected lesional scalp, above all in alopecia totalis/universalis, was more clonal than normal scalp.

With 4 bases removed from V and 3 bases from J, the gap between germline ends came to 13 bases. The length of the CDR3 is 14 residues. CDR1 is SQVTM, CDR2 ANQGSEA, per germline. This sequence joins TRBV29-1 and TRBJ2-1; perhaps TRBD1 as D (5 bases). The sequence was obtained from a human donor with alopecia areata. The source was CD8+ T cells sorted from blood, collected at week 24, from a patient treated with tofacitinib. The CDR3 bases are TGCAGCGTTGTCAGCCAGGGTAACTACAATGAGCAGTTCTTC. Its translation: CSVVSQGNYNEQFF.